This TCR beta chain was sequenced during a study of read filtering for tumor transcriptome and immune sequencing. At the level of the study: Revised staging placed eight or nine patients in R-ISS I, about 15 in II, six or seven in III. DNase treatment preceded whole-transcriptome library preparation. Overall study results and limits: IR-seq and RNA-seq agreed better without single-read clonotypes. In IR-seq, single-read clonotypes were around four fifths of clonotypes but around 3.2% of reads.

Molecular barcoded adaptors covering alpha/delta and beta/gamma chains were used on around 370 ng RNA. TCRdb ran MiXCR on the reads and lists one entry per CDR3 protein. The sample holds about 130,000 distinct CDR3 sequences, 10% to 15% seen once. The germline V gene encodes CDR1 SQVTM and CDR2 ANQGSEA. V was pared by 7 bases and J by 1 base, with 17 bases between. The CDR3 is 16 amino acids. A word on this clonotype: Its antigen is unknown. It may be a read error: a sequence one base away is much more abundant.

The sequence came from a donor aged 40 or older with multiple myeloma. The specimen sequenced was a population of CD138-negative cells sorted from bone marrow. The chain employs TRBV29-1 and TRBJ2-6; D gene ambiguous. CDR3 amino acids: CSAALQDTSGANVLTF. The DNA for the CDR3 is TGCAGCGCCGCCCTCCAGGATACATCTGGGGCCAACGTCCTGACTTTC.